This entry lists 16 T cell receptor beta chains sequenced from one sample in a study of shared clonotypes between healthy human individuals. Measured with immunoSEQ multiplex PCR; TCRdb has only the in-frame clones, and not every one. The sample yields about 560,000 clones, roughly 72% seen once. Sequenced: PBMCs. The receptors shown here come from a woman aged 40-49 years in good health. Some clones in this sample may be carry-over from other donors' samples.

This chain joins TRBV7-3 and TRBJ2-7; D is possibly TRBD1 or TRBD2 (5 bases each). Trimming cost V 5 bases and J 0 bases, with 14 bases left between them. Germline V gene data show CDR1 as SGHTA and CDR2 as FQGTGA. This CDR3 comprises 15 residues. The chain's CDR3 is CASSQGPPSSYEQYF. DNA of the CDR3: TGTGCCAGCAGCCAGGGACCCCCGAGCTCCTACGAGCAGTACTTC.

Regarding this clone: A much more abundant neighbour one base away suggests this may be a read error. This chain links TRBV5-1 with TRBJ1-2; D is perhaps TRBD1 (5 bases). Germline V gene data show CDR1 as SGHRS and CDR2 as YFSETQ. Deletions cut 0 bases from V and 2 bases from J, with 5 bases between. The CDR3 runs to 13 residues. In nucleotides, the CDR3 is TGCGCCAGCAGCTTGGACAGGAACTATGGCTACACCTTC. This translates into CASSLDRNYGYTF.

The chain is built from TRBV7-3 and TRBJ2-3; D assignment may be TRBD1 or TRBD2 (5 bases each). CDR3 length equals 13 residues. CDR1 and CDR2 from the germline V gene are SGHTA and FQGTGA. Trimming shortened V by 8 bases and J by 1 base, and 10 bases separated the two germline ends. The CDR3 protein is CASCPGRTDTQYF. CDR3 DNA: TGTGCCAGCTGCCCGGGACGCACAGATACGCAGTATTTT.

The V call is TRBV5-4, the J call TRBJ2-2, with TRBD2 as a possible D gene (6 bases). There are 14 residues in the CDR3. The ends were cut back, 4 bases at V and 6 bases at J, with 13 bases in the middle. Germline lookup yields CDR1 SGHNT and CDR2 YYREEE (reference sequence). CDR3 nucleotides: TGTGCCAGCAGCATAGGGACTCTGGCCGGGGAGCTGTTTTTT. It translates to CASSIGTLAGELFF.

The chain employs TRBV5-1 and TRBJ2-2; 8 bases are shared with TRBD1. In germline, CDR1 is SGHRS, CDR2 YFSETQ. There are 15 residues in the CDR3. With 4 bases clipped from V and 3 bases from J, the junction kept 5 bases outside the gene matches. The CDR3 sequence: CASSHMTGDTGELFF. Here the CDR3 DNA reads TGCGCCAGCAGCCACATGACAGGGGACACCGGGGAGCTGTTTTTT. The variable domain in full, with the rest retrieved from reference TRBV5-1 and TRBJ2-2, is KAGVTQTPRYLIKTRGQQVTLSCSPISGHRSVSWYQQTPGQGLQFLFEYFSETQRNKGNFPGRFSGRQFSNSRSEMNVSTLELGDSALYLCASSHMTGDTGELFFGEGSRLTVL.

The chain recombines TRBV7-8 with TRBJ2-3; no reliable D call. CDR1 is SGHVS, CDR2 FQNEAQ, per germline. This CDR3 spans 14 amino acids. With 5 bases removed from V and 2 bases from J, the gap between germline ends came to 11 bases. The CDR3 DNA is TGTGCCAGCAGCCCAGTCAGGCTCACAGATACGCAGTATTTT. This encodes CASSPVRLTDTQYF.

V and J are TRBV6-6 and TRBJ2-7, with TRBD1 as a possible D gene (5 bases). The CDR3 has 13 amino acids. V lost 2 bases and J 1 base, leaving 6 bases between the germline ends. Per germline, CDR1 MNHNY and CDR2 SVGAGI (reference sequence). This CDR3 reads CASSYRQSYEQYF. The CDR3 DNA reads TGTGCCAGCAGTTACCGACAGTCCTACGAGCAGTACTTC.

Notes on this clone: The sample has other DNA sequences that encode this CDR3 too. This chain links TRBV29-1 with TRBJ1-5; D not resolved. CDR3 size: 12 residues. V shed 4 bases and J shed 3 bases, with 7 bases lying between them. Germline loops: CDR1 SQVTM, CDR2 ANQGSEA. CDR3 coding DNA: TGCAGCGTTGGGCAGCTCAATCAGCCCCAGCATTTT. Translation: CSVGQLNQPQHF. Together with reference TRBV29-1 and TRBJ1-5, the CDR3 gives the full variable domain: SAVISQKPSRDICQRGTSLTIQCQVDSQVTMMFWYRQQPGQSLTLIATANQGSEATYESGFVIDKFPISRPNLTFSTLTVSNMSPEDSSIYLCSVGQLNQPQHFGDGTRLSIL.

This chain connects TRBV5-4 to TRBJ1-2; 7 bases fit TRBD1. Trimming cost V 6 bases and J 5 bases; bases outside gene matches: 13. The CDR3 covers 15 residues. Germline V gives CDR1 SGHNT, CDR2 YYREEE (reference sequence). Here the CDR3 reads CASTAGTDIFYGYTF. The CDR3 bases are TGTGCCAGCACCGCCGGGACAGACATTTTTTATGGCTACACCTTC.

In its sample, this clone was seen once. This rearrangement joins TRBV30 to TRBJ1-1; 7 bases align to TRBD1. V was pared by 0 bases and J by 8 bases, with 12 bases of the junction left unmatched. The CDR3 consists of 15 residues. Germline V gene data show CDR1 as GTSNPN and CDR2 as SVGIG (reference sequence). The CDR3 region is CAWSVDPTGNNEAFF. DNA of the CDR3: TGTGCCTGGAGTGTTGACCCGACAGGGAACAACGAAGCTTTCTTT.

CDR3 protein: CASSLGSYGYTF. The DNA for the CDR3 is TGTGCCAGCAGCTTAGGGAGCTATGGCTACACCTTC. This chain links TRBV11-2 with TRBJ1-2; D gene uncertain. Deletions cut 1 base from V and 4 bases from J, with 4 bases between. The CDR3 sequence is 12 residues long. Germline CDR1 is SGHAT and CDR2 is FQNNGV.

This clone was recorded a few times. Other DNA variants within this sample encode the same CDR3. The gene calls are TRBV7-3 and TRBJ2-6; D unresolved. Germline V lookup: CDR1 SGHTA, CDR2 FQGTGA. This CDR3 comprises 15 residues. V was cut by 4 bases and J by 1 base, with 8 bases left in between. Here the CDR3 reads CASSSLGSGANVLTF. Here the CDR3 DNA reads TGTGCCAGCAGCTCCCTGGGGTCTGGGGCCAACGTCCTGACTTTC.

This clone was found once. The V gene is TRBV11-2, the J gene TRBJ2-7, with 8 bases matching TRBD2. From germline, CDR1 is SGHAT and CDR2 FQNNGV. CDR3 length: 14 amino acids. V lost 7 bases to trimming and J lost 0 bases; unmatched junction nucleotides: 5. The CDR3 sequence is CASMTLAGSYEQYF. The CDR3, as DNA: TGTGCCAGCATGACCCTAGCGGGCTCCTACGAGCAGTACTTC.

The chain is built from TRBV30 and TRBJ2-7; D possibly matches TRBD1 or TRBD2 (5 bases each). This CDR3 contains 13 residues. Per germline, CDR1 GTSNPN and CDR2 SVGIG (reference sequence). V lost 1 base to trimming and J lost 2 bases, with 9 bases between them. This CDR3 is CAWSGDGTYEQYF. CDR3 DNA sequence: TGTGCCTGGAGTGGGGACGGTACCTACGAGCAGTACTTC.

The rearrangement uses TRBV30 and TRBJ2-4; D may correspond to TRBD1 or TRBD2 (5 bases each). The V end was cut by 4 bases, the J end by 1 base, with 38 bases between. The CDR3 consists of 23 residues. Looked up from germline, CDR1 is GTSNPN and CDR2 is SVGIG (reference sequence). This CDR3 reads CAWITRLGEGHPGKERAKNIQYF. CDR3 bases: TGTGCCTGGATTACCCGCCTCGGCGAGGGGCACCCCGGAAAAGAGAGGGCCAAAAACATTCAGTACTTC.

The rearrangement links TRBV5-1 to TRBJ2-3; 8 nucleotides agree with TRBD1. The V gene's germline CDR1 is SGHRS and CDR2 YFSETQ. Trimming cost V 7 bases and J 0 bases; bases outside gene matches: 7. CDR3 length equals 15 residues. The CDR3 sequence is CASGRQGTSTDTQYF. The CDR3 DNA reads TGCGCCAGCGGACGACAGGGGACTAGCACAGATACGCAGTATTTT. Together with reference TRBV5-1 and TRBJ2-3, the CDR3 gives the full variable domain: KAGVTQTPRYLIKTRGQQVTLSCSPISGHRSVSWYQQTPGQGLQFLFEYFSETQRNKGNFPGRFSGRQFSNSRSEMNVSTLELGDSALYLCASGRQGTSTDTQYFGPGTRLTVL.